A single sample is the source of the 27 T cell receptor beta chains below, sequenced in a study of memory CD4+ T cells and cytomegalovirus serostatus. Libraries were prepared by immunoSEQ multiplex PCR; TCRdb keeps only in-frame clonotypes and omits some of them. The table records around 49,000 clones, roughly 78% of them present only once. Single viable CD3+CD4+CD8-CD45RO+ cells were sorted as the memory CD4+ T cells. The sample was memory CD4+ T cells from blood. The receptors stem from an adult in good health and CMV-seronegative.

This clone occurred a few times. This chain uses TRBV5-1 with TRBJ2-7; D remains ambiguous. CDR1 is SGHRS, CDR2 YFSETQ, per germline. The ends were cut back, 0 bases at V and 2 bases at J, with 6 bases in the middle. The CDR3 runs 13 residues. CDR3 loop: CASSLGAAYEQYF. In nucleotides, the CDR3 is TGCGCCAGCAGCTTGGGTGCTGCCTACGAGCAGTACTTC.

This chain uses TRBV30 with TRBJ1-2; perhaps TRBD1 as D (6 bases). Between the trimmed V and J ends, which lost 5 bases and 4 bases, there was a span of 8 bases. Germline V gives CDR1 GTSNPN, CDR2 SVGIG (reference sequence). The CDR3 has 11 amino acids. CDR3 DNA: TGTGCCTGGGACAGGAGCTATGGCTACACCTTC. Translated, it gives CAWDRSYGYTF.

The chain employs TRBV6-5 and TRBJ1-2; TRBD1 might be the D (5 bases). CDR3 size: 14 residues. Germline values: CDR1 MNHEY, CDR2 SVGAGI. The V end lost 2 bases, the J end lost 3 bases, and 10 bases lay between the germline ends. The CDR3 sequence: CASSYLRGDYGYTF. In nucleotides, the CDR3 is TGTGCCAGCAGTTACCTTAGAGGGGACTATGGCTACACCTTC.

The gene calls are TRBV6-5 and TRBJ1-4; D gene unclear. CDR1 MNHEY and CDR2 SVGAGI come from the germline V gene. The V end lost 0 bases, the J end lost 8 bases, and 16 bases lay between the germline ends. This CDR3 spans 16 amino acids. The chain's CDR3 is CASSYSRQAKAEKLFF. CDR3 sequence (DNA): TGTGCCAGCAGTTACTCCCGGCAGGCGAAAGCGGAAAAACTGTTTTTT.

The chain is built from TRBV27 and TRBJ2-1; TRBD2 matches 14 bases. After removal of 6 bases from V and 4 bases from J, the junction contained 5 bases not matched to a gene. Germline V gene data show CDR1 as MNHEY and CDR2 as SMNVEV (reference sequence). The CDR3 has 16 amino acids. The CDR3 loop is CASRGLAGGFYNEQFF. The DNA for the CDR3 is TGTGCCAGCAGAGGACTAGCGGGAGGATTTTACAATGAGCAGTTCTTC.

This chain connects TRBV27 to TRBJ2-3; either TRBD1 or TRBD2 may supply D (5 bases each). V was cut by 5 bases and J by 3 bases, with 9 bases left in between. The germline gives CDR1 MNHEY, CDR2 SMNVEV (reference sequence). CDR3 length equals 13 residues. The CDR3 protein is CASSLWGTDTQYF. DNA of the CDR3: TGTGCCAGCAGTCTGTGGGGGACAGATACGCAGTATTTT.

The sample holds a few counts of this clone. The rearrangement joins TRBV10-1 to TRBJ1-1; D is unclear. The germline V and J ends were trimmed by 0 bases and 4 bases, with 6 bases remaining between them. CDR1 is WNHNN, CDR2 SYGVQD, per germline (reference sequence). CDR3 length: 13 amino acids. CDR3 region: CASSESRATEAFF. The CDR3, as DNA: TGCGCCAGCAGTGAGTCGAGGGCCACTGAAGCTTTCTTT.

J is TRBJ2-5 and V is TRBV6-6, with D possibly matching TRBD1 (7 bases). With the DNA end fitting TRBJ2-7 better, the J assignment may be wrong. The length of the CDR3 is 14 residues. The germline V gene has CDR1 MNHNY and CDR2 SVGAGI (reference sequence). CDR3 in amino acids: CASSYSRGRGEQYF. CDR3 in DNA: TGTGCCAGCAGTTACTCGAGGGGGCGGGGCGAGCAGTACTTC.

This clone was seen once. This chain connects TRBV6-5 to TRBJ1-5, with 8 positions matching TRBD1. V lost 5 bases and J lost 4; bases outside the gene matches: 7. Germline-derived CDR1 and CDR2 are MNHEY and SVGAGI. The CDR3 extends over 15 amino acids. In nucleotides, the CDR3 is TGTGCCAGCAGTCCCCTGGACAGGGAAAATCAGCCCCAGCATTTT. Translation gives CASSPLDRENQPQHF.

The chain links TRBV7-9 to TRBJ2-2; 8 positions agree with TRBD1. The CDR3 is 16 residues long. Per germline, CDR1 SEHNR and CDR2 FQNEAQ (reference sequence). V trimming: 3 bases; J trimming: 3 bases; junction bases outside the gene matches: 6. This CDR3 is CASSLDRVSYTGELFF. DNA of the CDR3: TGTGCCAGCAGCTTGGACAGGGTGTCCTACACCGGGGAGCTGTTTTTT. Using reference TRBV7-9 and TRBJ2-2 for the parts outside the CDR3, the full variable domain is DTGVSQNPRHKITKRGQNVTFRCDPISEHNRLYWYRQTLGQGPEFLTYFQNEAQLEKSRLLSDRFSAERPKGSFSTLEIQRTEQGDSAMYLCASSLDRVSYTGELFFGEGSRLTVL.

The chain links TRBV28 to TRBJ2-7, with D possibly being TRBD1 (6 bases). The V end lost 5 bases, the J end lost 8 bases, and 19 bases lay between the germline ends. This CDR3 is 14 amino acids long. The germline gives CDR1 MDHEN, CDR2 SYDVKM. CDR3 loop: CASSPQDRRPKQYF. In DNA form, the CDR3 reads TGTGCCAGCAGTCCGCAGGACAGACGCCCTAAGCAGTACTTC.

The rearrangement links TRBV5-1 to TRBJ2-1; D remains ambiguous. CDR3 size: 12 residues. With 4 bases removed from V and 10 bases from J, the gap between germline ends came to 12 bases. CDR1 SGHRS and CDR2 YFSETQ come from the germline V gene. The CDR3 here is CASSLVLAEQFF. Written as DNA, the CDR3 is TGCGCCAGCAGCCTAGTATTGGCGGAGCAGTTCTTC.

A few counts support this clone. The chain links TRBV30 to TRBJ2-5; D gene unclear. The germline V gene has CDR1 GTSNPN and CDR2 SVGIG (reference sequence). CDR3 size: 12 residues. V lost 0 bases and J 4 bases, leaving 6 bases between the germline ends. CDR3 nucleotides: TGTGCCTGGAGTGTAGTTGGAGAGACCCAGTACTTC. Its protein is CAWSVVGETQYF.

This chain uses TRBV11-2 with TRBJ2-7; TRBD2 aligns across 7 bases. Germline assignment: CDR1 SGHAT and CDR2 FQNNGV. This CDR3 is 15 amino acids long. J was trimmed by 0 bases and V by 5 bases; bases with no gene match: 7. Here the CDR3 DNA reads TGTGCCAGCAGCGCGTCTCGGGGGGTCTCCTACGAGCAGTACTTC. Amino acids: CASSASRGVSYEQYF.

J is TRBJ2-2 and V is TRBV29-1, with D possibly TRBD1 on 6 matching bases. V was pared by 6 bases and J by 5 bases, with 10 bases between. CDR1 is SQVTM and CDR2 is ANQGSEA in the germline V gene. The length of the CDR3 is 12 residues. For the CDR3, the DNA is TGCAGCGTCCCCACAGGGACCGGGGAGCTGTTTTTT. Amino acid sequence: CSVPTGTGELFF.

The chain uses TRBV9 and TRBJ2-7, with TRBD2 identical over 9 bases. The CDR3 has 14 residues. The V segment lost 0 bases and the J segment 3 bases; nucleotides outside the gene matches: 1. Germline CDR1 and CDR2: SGDLS and YYNGEE. The CDR3 sequence is CASSVGLADYEQYF. The CDR3 DNA reads as TGTGCCAGCAGCGTAGGACTAGCGGACTACGAGCAGTACTTC.

The V and J genes are TRBV10-2 and TRBJ2-5, with 7 bases fitting TRBD2. V dropped 6 bases and J dropped 5; count of bases not matched to a gene: 18. The CDR3 has 17 amino acids. Germline V lookup: CDR1 WSHSY, CDR2 SAAADI. The CDR3 sequence is CASRHRVSSGVKETQYF. CDR3 coding DNA: TGCGCCAGCAGGCATCGCGTATCTAGCGGAGTTAAGGAGACCCAGTACTTC.

The chain joins TRBV2 to TRBJ1-2, with D tentatively TRBD1 (6 bases). Germline assignment: CDR1 SNHLY and CDR2 FYNNEI. V lost 11 bases and J lost 2, with 18 bases in between. CDR3 size: 14 residues. CDR3 DNA: TGTGCCGGCAAAACAGGGATTAACAACTATGGCTACACCTTC. This sequence encodes CAGKTGINNYGYTF.

The gene calls are TRBV11-2 and TRBJ1-2; the D gene is possibly TRBD1 (6 bases). CDR3 size: 12 residues. Trimming shortened V by 4 bases and J by 8 bases, and 11 bases separated the two germline ends. Germline V gene sequence: CDR1 SGHAT, CDR2 FQNNGV. This CDR3 is CASSSTGRGYTF. The DNA of the CDR3 is TGTGCCAGCAGCTCAACAGGGAGGGGCTACACCTTC.

J is TRBJ2-6 and V is TRBV5-6; D not certain. Germline CDR1 is SGHDT and CDR2 is YYEEEE. The V and J ends lost 5 bases and 0 bases respectively, with 9 bases between them. This CDR3 has 15 residues. CDR3 nucleotide sequence: TGTGCCAGCAGTCCGCTTAACTCTGGGGCCAACGTCCTGACTTTC. It yields the protein CASSPLNSGANVLTF.

This clone was counted a few times. This chain connects TRBV19 to TRBJ1-5, with D uncertain. CDR1 LNHDA and CDR2 SQIVND come from the germline V gene (reference sequence). The ends were cut back, 8 bases at V and 2 bases at J, with 13 bases in the middle. This CDR3 is 14 amino acids long. The CDR3 DNA is TGTGCCAGTGCCGATGACGGACGCAATCAGCCCCAGCATTTT. Protein sequence: CASADDGRNQPQHF. Variable domain in full (rest from reference TRBV19 and TRBJ1-5): DGGITQSPKYLFRKEGQNVTLSCEQNLNHDAMYWYRQDPGQGLRLIYYSQIVNDFQKGDIAEGYSVSREKKESFPLTVTSAQKNPTAFYLCASADDGRNQPQHFGDGTRLSIL.

The chain carries TRBV9 and TRBJ2-5; D tentatively reads TRBD1 or TRBD2 (5 bases each). Germline V gene sequence: CDR1 SGDLS, CDR2 YYNGEE. This CDR3 region has 13 residues. V lost 3 bases, J lost 3 bases, and 9 bases lay in between. CDR3 sequence reads: CASSGGTKETQYF. The DNA of the CDR3 is TGTGCCAGCAGCGGGGGGACCAAAGAGACCCAGTACTTC.

Only a few counts were recorded for this clone. This chain uses TRBV27 with TRBJ2-2, with D perhaps assigned TRBD1 or TRBD2 (5 bases each). CDR1 is MNHEY and CDR2 is SMNVEV in the germline V gene (reference sequence). V was clipped by 2 bases and J by 7 bases, with 8 bases between them. This CDR3 has 13 residues. CDR3 DNA: TGTGCCAGCAGTTTACGGGGCCGCGGGGAGCTGTTTTTT. Translation: CASSLRGRGELFF.

In its sample, this clone was seen a few times. The chain combines TRBV7-9 with TRBJ2-7; D may be TRBD1 (6 bases). The V end lost 3 bases, the J end lost 1 base, and 7 bases lay between the germline ends. CDR1 and CDR2 from the germline V gene are SEHNR and FQNEAQ (reference sequence). CDR3 length: 13 residues. CDR3 sequence reads: CASSFRGSYEQYF. CDR3 bases: TGTGCCAGCAGCTTCAGGGGATCCTACGAGCAGTACTTC.

Here the CDR3 reads CASSFSRVETGELFF. The CDR3 nucleotides read TGTGCCAGCAGCTTTAGCCGAGTGGAAACCGGGGAGCTGTTTTTT. The gene calls are TRBV13 and TRBJ2-2; no reliable D call. Germline CDR1 and CDR2: PRHDT and FYEKMQ (reference sequence). Trimming shortened V by 3 bases and J by 5 bases, and 13 bases separated the two germline ends. The CDR3 extends over 15 amino acids.

The chain combines TRBV19 with TRBJ2-2; the D call may be TRBD1 or TRBD2 (6 bases each). The germline gives CDR1 LNHDA, CDR2 SQIVND (reference sequence). The CDR3 totals 17 residues. V was trimmed by 3 bases and J by 2 bases, leaving 16 bases between them. The CDR3 nucleotides are TGTGCCAGTAGTATCCTTCCGGGGGCCCCTAACACCGGGGAGCTGTTTTTT. Translating it yields CASSILPGAPNTGELFF.

Comments on this clone: Its ends do not fully match the called genes, so a read error is possible. The rearrangement joins TRBV7-7 to TRBJ2-1; unclear D gene. The CDR3 runs to 14 residues. Looked up from germline, CDR1 is SSHAT and CDR2 is FNYEAQ (reference sequence). CDR3 in amino acids: CASSPYLGPNEQFF. The CDR3 DNA reads as TGTGCTAGCAGCCCCTACCTAGGCCCCAATGAGCAGTTCTTC.